This is a list of T cell receptor beta chains from one sample in a study of identical twins. MiXCR, run by TCRdb on the 5' RACE reads, gives a single entry per CDR3 protein. Of around 650,000 distinct CDR3 sequences detected, around 7.5% appear once; the ten largest clones hold 1.6%. The data were also submitted as part of a second study, on yellow fever vaccine responses in identical twins.

What was sequenced was PBMCs. These receptors originate from a woman younger than 30 in good health. Both conserved end residues are part of each CDR3. Fields, in order: D gene, CDR3 length, V gene, clone size, J gene, CDR3 DNA, CDR3 protein. The D gene is left open where the match is weak. Rows give clone size only sometimes, using once, few, many, or a class for an expanded clone.

>.|15|TRBV29-1|.|TRBJ2-1
TGCAGCGTTGAAATGTACTGGGCCGACTACAATGAGCAGTTCTTC
CSVEMYWADYNEQFF
>.|14|TRBV5-6|few|TRBJ1-2
TGTGCCAGCAGCCCCGGACAGCCCGCTTCTGGCTACACCTTC
CASSPGQPASGYTF
>.|14|TRBV4-1|.|TRBJ2-5
TGCGCCAGCAGCCAAGACCAAATAGAAGAGACCCAGTACTTC
CASSQDQIEETQYF
>.|15|TRBV19|.|TRBJ2-2
TGTGCCACCTATCTGGGGGGTCCGGGCACCGGGGAGCTGTTTTTT
CATYLGGPGTGELFF
>TRBD2|15|TRBV24-1|few|TRBJ2-3
TGTGCCACCAGAGAGACTAGCGGGTTGACAGATACGCAGTATTTT
CATRETSGLTDTQYF
>.|18|TRBV11-2|.|TRBJ2-2
TGTGCCAGCAGCCCTGGACAGAGGATAGACGCGAACACCGGGGAGCTGTTTTTT
CASSPGQRIDANTGELFF
>.|15|TRBV2|many|TRBJ1-4
TGTGCCAGCAGCGGAACAGAGTTGGCTAATGAAAAACTGTTTTTT
CASSGTELANEKLFF
>.|12|TRBV11-3|.|TRBJ2-3
TGTGCCAGCAGCTTCGTGCCAGATACGCAGTATTTT
CASSFVPDTQYF
>TRBD2|19|TRBV11-2|few|TRBJ2-2
TGTGCCAGCAGCGAGGGACAGGGACTAGCGGGAGCGAGGACCGGGGAGCTGTTTTTT
CASSEGQGLAGARTGELFF
>.|19|TRBV12-3/TRBV12-4|many|TRBJ2-3
TGTGCCAGCAGTTTAGATCCCCTAAGGGGAAGATCTAGCACAGATACGCAGTATTTT
CASSLDPLRGRSSTDTQYF
>.|15|TRBV6-2/TRBV6-3|few|TRBJ2-3
TGTGCCAGCAGTTACGGGGGCTTTTACACAGATACGCAGTATTTT
CASSYGGFYTDTQYF
>.|14|TRBV7-9|many|TRBJ1-1
TGTGCCAGCAGCTTACTAGGGACCAACACTGAAGCTTTCTTT
CASSLLGTNTEAFF
>.|15|TRBV5-1|few|TRBJ2-2
TGCGCCAGCAGCTCCACAGTTTCGAACACCGGGGAGCTGTTTTTT
CASSSTVSNTGELFF
>TRBD1|16|TRBV15|.|TRBJ2-2
TGTGCCACCAGCAGTGCCTCGGACAGGCCTACCGGGGAGCTGTTTTTT
CATSSASDRPTGELFF
>TRBD2|15|TRBV2|.|TRBJ2-4
TGTGCCAGCAGTGCGTCTAGCGGGGGGGGAAACATTCAGTACTTC
CASSASSGGGNIQYF
>.|14|TRBV11-3|few|TRBJ2-1
TGTGCCAGCAGCTTCCGGGGAAAAGGCAATGAGCAGTTCTTC
CASSFRGKGNEQFF
>TRBD1|19|TRBV2|.|TRBJ2-1
TGTACCATCTGTTTGATTTTTATTAGACAGGGAGCCTTCTACAATGAGCAGTTCTTC
CTICLIFIRQGAFYNEQFF
>.|12|TRBV7-9|.|TRBJ1-1
TGTGCCAGCATGGTCGGGAACACTGAAGCTTTCTTT
CASMVGNTEAFF
>TRBD2|16|TRBV5-6|.|TRBJ2-5
TGTGCCACCGGCAACGGACTAGCGGGGTGGCCGGAGACCCAGTACTTC
CATGNGLAGWPETQYF
>.|12|TRBV28|.|TRBJ1-3
TGTGCCAGCAAGGTATCCGGAAACACCATATATTTT
CASKVSGNTIYF
>TRBD1|16|TRBV6-1|few|TRBJ2-3
TGTGCCAGCAGTGAACTGGGACAGGTCCCGGGAGATACGCAGTATTTT
CASSELGQVPGDTQYF
>TRBD1|13|TRBV6-6|.|TRBJ1-4
TGTGCCAGTACAACAGGGGGGATTGAAAAACTGTTTTTT
CASTTGGIEKLFF
>.|15|TRBV9|.|TRBJ1-5
TGTGCCAGCAGCCCAGGAGGGGGAGCGAATCAGCCCCAGCATTTT
CASSPGGGANQPQHF
>.|14|TRBV6-1|.|TRBJ2-2
TGTGCCAGCAGTGAAATTGGGGATACCGGGGAGCTGTTTTTT
CASSEIGDTGELFF
>TRBD2|14|TRBV11-2|.|TRBJ2-7
TGTGCCAGCAGCTTCATAGCGGGAGAGTTCGAGCAGTACTTC
CASSFIAGEFEQYF
>TRBD1|16|TRBV7-9|many|TRBJ2-4
TGTGCCAGCAGCTCGGGGACAGGCCTAGCCAAAAACATTCAGTACTTC
CASSSGTGLAKNIQYF
>.|13|TRBV24-1|.|TRBJ2-1
TGTGCCACCAGTGACCGTCCGACAGAGGAGCAGTTCTTC
CATSDRPTEEQFF
>.|14|TRBV12-3/TRBV12-4|few|TRBJ1-2
TGTGCCAGCAGTCCCCTTGGCCCCAACTATGGCTACACCTTC
CASSPLGPNYGYTF
>TRBD1|16|TRBV19|.|TRBJ1-1
TGTGCCAGTAGTACCACCGGAGGGGGCAGGAACACTGAAGCTTTCTTT
CASSTTGGGRNTEAFF
>TRBD1|13|TRBV5-1|.|TRBJ1-2
TGCGCCAGCAGCCGGGACAGGGTCTATGGCTACACCTTC
CASSRDRVYGYTF
>TRBD1|15|TRBV5-6|.|TRBJ2-5
TGTGCCAGCAGTCGGGACAGAGTGAGGCAAGAGACCCAGTACTTC
CASSRDRVRQETQYF
>TRBD1|17|TRBV6-1|.|TRBJ2-6
TGTGCCAGCAGTGAAAGGACAGGGGTTTCTGGGGCCAACGTCCTGACTTTC
CASSERTGVSGANVLTF
>.|14|TRBV12-3/TRBV12-4|.|TRBJ2-7
TGTGCCAGCAGCCGAGACAGAGTGACCTACGAGCAGTACTTC
CASSRDRVTYEQYF
>.|14|TRBV25-1|.|TRBJ2-4
TGTGCCAGCAGTCCGACGTTCGCCAAAAACATTCAGTACTTC
CASSPTFAKNIQYF
>.|11|TRBV6-2/TRBV6-3|few|TRBJ1-1
TGTGCCAGCAGCTCCGGGAATTCGGCTTTCTTT
CASSSGNSAFF
>.|12|TRBV2|few|TRBJ2-1
TGTGCCACCTCCACAGGTCCCAATGAGCAGTTCTTC
CATSTGPNEQFF
>.|16|TRBV12-3/TRBV12-4|once|TRBJ2-1
TGTGCCAGCAGTTTAGAACGGCAGGACCCCTACAATGAGCAGTTCTTC
CASSLERQDPYNEQFF
>.|15|TRBV12-3/TRBV12-4|.|TRBJ2-1
TGTGCCACCTCCCAAGGCGGCAGCGCCAAAAATGAGCAGTTCTTC
CATSQGGSAKNEQFF
>TRBD2|14|TRBV20-1|many|TRBJ2-7
TGCAGTGCTAGCCTAGCGGGAGCGGAATACGAGCAGTACTTC
CSASLAGAEYEQYF